This T cell receptor beta chain was obtained from a study of T cells in women clearing cervical HPV infection. Germline V gene lookup returns CDR1 MNHNS and CDR2 SASEGT. CDR3 size: 15 residues. The data were produced by immunoSEQ multiplex PCR, yet TCRdb's version contains in-frame clones alone and is incomplete. This table lists roughly 30,000 clones. A word on this clone: The read gets to within 3 residues of the CDR3 end, and the germline J gene fills in the rest.

The sequence came from a woman between 18 and 69 years old with a cervical HPV16 infection that either progressed to CIN3+ or cleared (not recorded which). The sequenced sample was blood buffy coat. V usage is TRBV6-1 and J usage is TRBJ1-2; D may be TRBD1 (5 bases). The covered CDR3 bases are TGTGCCAGCAGTGAATTGGCAGGGTCCTTTTCGGGC. Translation gives CASSELAGSFSG. The entire CDR3 is CASSELAGSFSGYTF.